This TCR beta chain stems from a study of T cells in Graves' hyperthyroidism and ophthalmopathy (dated by TCRdb to between 2018 and 2021). Concerning the study at large: Peripheral blood samples were taken at initial diagnosis, before any treatment was given. An independent validation cohort of fewer than 20 hyperthyroidism patients and about 15 patients who later progressed to ophthalmopathy tested prospective prediction of ophthalmopathy. In more than five Graves' hyperthyroidism patients, the study also compared T-cell repertoires from thyroid tissue with T-cell repertoires from blood. After blood sampling, hyperthyroidism patients were treated with methimazole at a starting dose of 30 mg daily, and ophthalmopathy patients were treated with high-dose intravenous methylprednisolone. The paper reports TCR Vbeta CDR3 sequencing of roughly 140 peripheral blood samples: approximately 41 ophthalmopathy, roughly 74 hyperthyroidism and around 17 progressor patients. To identify distinguishing TCR V-J signatures, a discovery cohort of around 100 patients was used, comprising 40 to 45 with Graves' ophthalmopathy and 57 with stable Graves' hyperthyroidism. The 85 to 100 discovery patients were randomly split 7:3 into training and test sets.

Ophthalmopathy patients had moderately to severely active disease, Clinical Activity Score of at least 3, NOSPECS grade of at least 4, and duration under 3 months. The study excluded patients with uncontrolled infections, other autoimmune diseases, pregnancy or lactation. Diagnoses were established on the basis of clinical symptoms, serum thyroxine and TRAb, thyroid ultrasound, and orbital computed tomography. PBMCs were isolated from 10 ml of fresh peripheral blood by Ficoll-Paque density gradient centrifugation. Total RNA was extracted using Trizol reagent, and RNA quality was assessed on an Agilent 2100 Bioanalyzer. Amplification of TCR beta CDR3 regions was carried out from RNA transcripts. The TCR CDR3 was subjected to a first round of RT-PCR using the HTBI primer set and the Qiagen OneStep RT-PCR kit. Libraries were constructed in a second round of multiplex PCR, after which size selection and purification were performed. The libraries were sequenced on an Illumina HiSeq2000 using paired-end 100 bp reads. Processing in the source paper ran as follows. SOAPnuke was used to process the raw data, throwing out any read that contained adapters or uncalled bases, had a mean Phred below 15, or lacked an exact constant-primer or identifier match. COPE v1.2.5 was used to merge the high-quality paired reads, and each unique nucleotide sequence was defined as a clonotype. MiTCR v1.1 was used to align the clonotypes against IMGT TRBV, TRBD and TRBJ reference segments. Only V-J combinations with frequency above 0.0001, covering about 99% of repertoires, were analysed. The TCS score was defined as the ratio of F50 (clonal expansion) to E x V (chaos), calculated using BLOSUM62-based TCRdist between CDR3 peptides within each V-J. Welch's t-statistics and random forest reduced roughly 500 V-J features to roughly 13, which were used in a naive Bayes classifier (R e1071). TCRdb reprocessing: public reads trimmed at Q25 with fastp, clones called with MiXCR, in-frame beta chains kept. Merged by CDR3 protein, the rows form single entries marked with the most common genes and DNA. The V and J calls and clone size come from TCRdb's table, not from the authors' own analysis. The sample profile shows some 490,000 distinct CDR3 sequences; more than 15% of them were found once. The biggest ten clones account for roughly 29% of the sample.

From the cysteine through the phenylalanine, the CDR3 covers 15 amino acids. Only the CDR3 DNA is retained, 45 bases long and in frame from the first base. The trim is 6 bases for V and 3 bases for J, with a gap of 15 bases between the germline ends. The germline V gene specifies SGHAT as CDR1 and FQNNGV as CDR2. At least ten counts were recorded for this clonotype. The antigen it recognizes is unknown. There are no base qualities to consult, and no much larger clone falls within one base. Results the study describes overall, beyond this receptor: Ophthalmopathy was separated from stable hyperthyroidism by a 13 V-J signature model, with just over 85% sensitivity and approximately 81% specificity obtained in cross-validation and 80%/75% obtained in testing. Most expanded thyroid clonotypes (frequency above 0.001) were also found in blood, which suggests that blood repertoires may mirror thyroid immune responses. In validation, the model predicted progression to ophthalmopathy with 60% to 71% sensitivity and around 72% specificity, a median of around 6.6 months before onset. No statistical method was used to fix the sample size in advance, and group allocation was not hidden from the investigators.

The sequence derives from a woman aged 25 to 39 with Graves' ophthalmopathy. This sequence uses TRBV11-2 and TRBJ2-1; the D segment could be TRBD1, given 6 matching bases. The sequencing sample was made of blood. The nucleotides are TGTGCCAGCAGGGTAACCGGGACATACTACAATGAGCAGTTCTTC. This yields the protein CASRVTGTYYNEQFF.